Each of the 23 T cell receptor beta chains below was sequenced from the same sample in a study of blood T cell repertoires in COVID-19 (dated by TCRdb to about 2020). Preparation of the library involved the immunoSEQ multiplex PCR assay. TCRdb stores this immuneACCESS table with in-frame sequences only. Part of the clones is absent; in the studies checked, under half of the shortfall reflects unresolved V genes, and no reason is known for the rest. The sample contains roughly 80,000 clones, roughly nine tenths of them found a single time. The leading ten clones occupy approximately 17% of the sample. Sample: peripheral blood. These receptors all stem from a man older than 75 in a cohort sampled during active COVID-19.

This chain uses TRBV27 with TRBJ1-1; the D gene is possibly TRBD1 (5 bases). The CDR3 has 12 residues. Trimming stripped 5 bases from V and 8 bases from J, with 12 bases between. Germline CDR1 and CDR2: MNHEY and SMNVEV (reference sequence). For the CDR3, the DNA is TGTGCCAGCAGTCGAACGGAGGGGGAAGCTTTCTTT. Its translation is CASSRTEGEAFF.

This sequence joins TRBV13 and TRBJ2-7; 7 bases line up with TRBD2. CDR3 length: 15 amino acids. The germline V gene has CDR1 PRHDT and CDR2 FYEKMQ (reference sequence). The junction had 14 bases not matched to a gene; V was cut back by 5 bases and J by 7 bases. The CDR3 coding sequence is TGTGCCAGCAGCACCCCAGCGGGGCTCGGTGGGGAGCAGTACGTC. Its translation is CASSTPAGLGGEQYV.

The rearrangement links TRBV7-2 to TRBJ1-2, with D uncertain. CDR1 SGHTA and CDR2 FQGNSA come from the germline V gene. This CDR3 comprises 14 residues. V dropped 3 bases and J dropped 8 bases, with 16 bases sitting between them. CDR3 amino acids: CASSLPTSPGGYTF. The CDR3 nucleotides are TGTGCCAGCAGCTTGCCAACCTCCCCGGGAGGCTACACCTTC.

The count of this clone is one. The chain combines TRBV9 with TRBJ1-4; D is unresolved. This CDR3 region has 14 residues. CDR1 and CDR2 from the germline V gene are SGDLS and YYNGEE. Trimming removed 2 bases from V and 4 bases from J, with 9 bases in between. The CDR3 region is CASSVSQNNEKLFF. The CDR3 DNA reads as TGTGCCAGCAGCGTGTCACAGAATAATGAAAAACTGTTTTTT.

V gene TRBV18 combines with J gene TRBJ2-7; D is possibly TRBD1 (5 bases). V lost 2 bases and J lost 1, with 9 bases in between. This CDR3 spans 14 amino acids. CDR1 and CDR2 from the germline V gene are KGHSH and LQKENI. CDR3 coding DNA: TGTGCCAGCTCACCAGCAGGGCAGTCCTACGAGCAGTACTTC. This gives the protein CASSPAGQSYEQYF.

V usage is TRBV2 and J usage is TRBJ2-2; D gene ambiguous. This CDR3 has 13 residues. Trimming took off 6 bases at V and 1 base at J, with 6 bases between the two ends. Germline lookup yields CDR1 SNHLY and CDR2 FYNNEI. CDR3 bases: TGTGCCAGCAGCGTCGGGAACACCGGGGAGCTGTTTTTT. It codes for CASSVGNTGELFF. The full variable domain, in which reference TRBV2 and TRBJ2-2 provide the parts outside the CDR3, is EPEVTQTPSHQVTQMGQEVILRCVPISNHLYFYWYRQILGQKVEFLVSFYNNEISEKSEIFDDQFSVERPDGSNFTLKIRSTKLEDSAMYFCASSVGNTGELFFGEGSRLTVL.

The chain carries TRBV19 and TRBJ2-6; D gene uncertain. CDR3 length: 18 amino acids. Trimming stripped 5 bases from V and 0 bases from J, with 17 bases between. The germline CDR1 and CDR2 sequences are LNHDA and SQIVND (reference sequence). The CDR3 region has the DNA TGTGCCAGTAGTTATCATTCCCAGGCGAACTCTGGGGCCAACGTCCTGACTTTC. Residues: CASSYHSQANSGANVLTF.

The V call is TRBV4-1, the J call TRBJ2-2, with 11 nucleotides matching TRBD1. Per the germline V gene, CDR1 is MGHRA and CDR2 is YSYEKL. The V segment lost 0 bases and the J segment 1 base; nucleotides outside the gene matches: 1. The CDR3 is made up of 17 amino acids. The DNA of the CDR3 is TGCGCCAGCAGCCAAGATGGGACAGGGGGGAACACCGGGGAGCTGTTTTTT. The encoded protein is CASSQDGTGGNTGELFF.

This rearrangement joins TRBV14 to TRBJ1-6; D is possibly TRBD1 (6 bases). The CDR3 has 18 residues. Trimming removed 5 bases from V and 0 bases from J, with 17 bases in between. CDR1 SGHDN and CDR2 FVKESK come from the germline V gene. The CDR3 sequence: CASSSTPTGSSYNSPLHF. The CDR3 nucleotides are TGTGCCAGCAGCTCCACTCCGACAGGTTCCTCCTATAATTCACCCCTCCACTTT.

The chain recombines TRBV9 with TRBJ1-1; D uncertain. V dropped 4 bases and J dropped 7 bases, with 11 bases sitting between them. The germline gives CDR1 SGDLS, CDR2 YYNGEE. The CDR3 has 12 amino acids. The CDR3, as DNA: TGTGCCAGCAGCAATTTCCAGGATGAAGCTTTCTTT. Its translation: CASSNFQDEAFF.

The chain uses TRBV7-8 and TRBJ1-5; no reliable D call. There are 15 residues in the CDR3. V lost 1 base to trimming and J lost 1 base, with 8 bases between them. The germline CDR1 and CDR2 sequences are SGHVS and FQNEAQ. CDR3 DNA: TGTGCCAGCAGCTTAGTCTGGCAGAGCAATCAGCCCCAGCATTTT. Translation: CASSLVWQSNQPQHF.

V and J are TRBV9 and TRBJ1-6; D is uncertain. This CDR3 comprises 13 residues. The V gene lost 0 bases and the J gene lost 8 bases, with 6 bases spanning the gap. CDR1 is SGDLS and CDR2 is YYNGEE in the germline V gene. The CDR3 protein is CASSVGRDSPLHF. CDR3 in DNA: TGTGCCAGCAGCGTAGGGCGGGATTCACCCCTCCACTTT.

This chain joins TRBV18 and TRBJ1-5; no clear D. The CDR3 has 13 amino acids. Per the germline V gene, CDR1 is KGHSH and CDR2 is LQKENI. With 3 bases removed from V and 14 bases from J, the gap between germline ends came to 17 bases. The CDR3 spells CASSPAGNSIEHF. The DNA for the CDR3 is TGTGCCAGCTCACCTGCGGGGAATTCGATAGAGCATTTT.

The CDR3: CASSSGVPSDSPLHF. Here the CDR3 DNA reads TGTGCCAGTAGTTCAGGGGTACCTAGTGATTCACCCCTCCACTTT. V usage is TRBV19 and J usage is TRBJ1-6; D is possibly TRBD1 (6 bases). CDR1 LNHDA and CDR2 SQIVND come from the germline V gene (reference sequence). The CDR3 runs 15 residues. The V end lost 5 bases, the J end lost 8 bases, and 16 bases lay between the germline ends.

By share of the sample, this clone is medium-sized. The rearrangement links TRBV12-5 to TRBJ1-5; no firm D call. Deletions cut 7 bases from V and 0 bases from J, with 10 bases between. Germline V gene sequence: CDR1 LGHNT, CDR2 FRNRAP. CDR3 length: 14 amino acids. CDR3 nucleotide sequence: TGTGCTAGTGTCCTAGGATATAGCAATCAGCCCCAGCATTTT. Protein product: CASVLGYSNQPQHF. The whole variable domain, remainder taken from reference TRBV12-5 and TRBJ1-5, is DARVTQTPRHKVTEMGQEVTMRCQPILGHNTVFWYRQTMMQGLELLAYFRNRAPLDDSGMPKDRFSAEMPDATLATLKIQPSEPRDSAVYFCASVLGYSNQPQHFGDGTRLSIL.

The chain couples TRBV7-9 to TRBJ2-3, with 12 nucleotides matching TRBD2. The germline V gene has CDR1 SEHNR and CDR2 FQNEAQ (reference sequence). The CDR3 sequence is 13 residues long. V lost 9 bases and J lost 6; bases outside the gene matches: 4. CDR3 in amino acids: CASGLAGTDTQYF. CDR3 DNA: TGTGCCAGTGGACTAGCGGGGACGGATACGCAGTATTTT.

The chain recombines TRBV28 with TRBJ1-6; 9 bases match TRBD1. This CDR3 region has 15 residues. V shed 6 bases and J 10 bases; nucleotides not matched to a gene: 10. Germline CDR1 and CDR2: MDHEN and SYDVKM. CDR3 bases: TGTGCCAGCAGCCCACCGGGACAGGGTAGGTCACCCCTCCACTTT. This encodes CASSPPGQGRSPLHF.

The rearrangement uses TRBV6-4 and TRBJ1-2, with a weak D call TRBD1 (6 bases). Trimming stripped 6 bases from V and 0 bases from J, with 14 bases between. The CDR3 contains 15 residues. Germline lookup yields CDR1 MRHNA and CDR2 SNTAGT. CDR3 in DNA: TGTGCCAGCAGCCGGGACACCCAAGCTAACTATGGCTACACCTTC. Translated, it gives CASSRDTQANYGYTF.

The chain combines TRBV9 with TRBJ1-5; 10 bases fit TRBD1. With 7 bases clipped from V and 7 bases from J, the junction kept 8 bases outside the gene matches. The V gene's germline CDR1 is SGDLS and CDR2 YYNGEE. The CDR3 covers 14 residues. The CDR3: CASSETGGGQPQHF. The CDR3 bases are TGTGCCAGCTCGGAGACAGGGGGCGGCCAGCCCCAGCATTTT.

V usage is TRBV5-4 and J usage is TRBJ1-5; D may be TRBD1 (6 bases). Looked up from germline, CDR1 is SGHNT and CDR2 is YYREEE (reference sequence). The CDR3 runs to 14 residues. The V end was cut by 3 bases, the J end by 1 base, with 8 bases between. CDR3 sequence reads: CASSSGQSNQPQHF. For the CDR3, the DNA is TGTGCCAGCAGCTCGGGACAAAGCAATCAGCCCCAGCATTTT.

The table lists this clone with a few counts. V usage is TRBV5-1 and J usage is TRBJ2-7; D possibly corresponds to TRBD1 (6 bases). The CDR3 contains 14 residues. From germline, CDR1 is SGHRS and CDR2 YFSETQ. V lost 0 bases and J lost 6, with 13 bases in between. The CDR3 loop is CASSLGQGNAEQYF. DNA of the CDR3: TGCGCCAGCAGCTTGGGCCAGGGGAACGCCGAGCAGTACTTC.

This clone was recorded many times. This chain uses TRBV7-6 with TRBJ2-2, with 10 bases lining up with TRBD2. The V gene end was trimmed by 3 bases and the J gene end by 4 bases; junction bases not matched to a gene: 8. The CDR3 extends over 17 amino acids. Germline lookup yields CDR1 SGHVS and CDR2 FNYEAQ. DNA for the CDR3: TGTGCCAGCAGCTTGGGAGCGGGGGGGCCGGGCACCGGGGAGCTGTTTTTT. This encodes CASSLGAGGPGTGELFF.

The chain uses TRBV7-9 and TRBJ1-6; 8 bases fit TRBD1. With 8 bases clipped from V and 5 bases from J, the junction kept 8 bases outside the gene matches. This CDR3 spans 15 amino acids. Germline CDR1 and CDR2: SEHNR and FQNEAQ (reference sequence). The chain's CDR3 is CASSGDRGDNSPLHF. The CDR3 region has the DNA TGTGCCAGCTCCGGAGACAGGGGCGATAATTCACCCCTCCACTTT.